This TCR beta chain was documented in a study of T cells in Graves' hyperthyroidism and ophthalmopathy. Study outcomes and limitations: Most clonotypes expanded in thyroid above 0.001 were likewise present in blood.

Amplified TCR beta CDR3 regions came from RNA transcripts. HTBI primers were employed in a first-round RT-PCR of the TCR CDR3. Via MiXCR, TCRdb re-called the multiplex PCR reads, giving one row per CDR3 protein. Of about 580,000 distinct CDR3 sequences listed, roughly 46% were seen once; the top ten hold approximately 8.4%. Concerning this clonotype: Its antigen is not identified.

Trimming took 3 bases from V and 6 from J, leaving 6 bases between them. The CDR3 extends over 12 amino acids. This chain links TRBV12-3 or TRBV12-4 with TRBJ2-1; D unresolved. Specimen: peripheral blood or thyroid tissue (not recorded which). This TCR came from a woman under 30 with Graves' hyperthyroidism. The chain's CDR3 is CASSFVVNEQFF. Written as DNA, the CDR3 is TGTGCCAGCAGTTTCGTTGTCAATGAGCAGTTCTTC.